What follows describes a single T cell receptor (beta chain). V lost 6 bases and J lost 5; bases outside the gene matches: 17. The CDR3 totals 18 residues. The germline V gene has CDR1 LGHNA and CDR2 YSLEER. The data are from a study of shared clonotypes between healthy human individuals. Roughly 27,000 T cell genomes, or about 190 ng DNA, went into the sorted-subset replicate PCRs. Libraries were prepared by immunoSEQ multiplex PCR; TCRdb keeps only in-frame clonotypes and omits some of them. The table shows 1,400,000 or so clones, with approximately 98.5% occurring only once. The chain links TRBV4-3 to TRBJ2-2; the match to TRBD2 covers 8 bases. The sample was naive CD4+ T cells sorted from blood. Stated subset: CD45RA+ positively selected. This clonotype was sampled from a man aged 25-45 years in good health. The CDR3 is CASSMGILGLEITGELFF. CDR3 in DNA: TGCGCCAGCAGTATGGGAATTTTGGGACTAGAAATAACCGGGGAGCTGTTTTTT.